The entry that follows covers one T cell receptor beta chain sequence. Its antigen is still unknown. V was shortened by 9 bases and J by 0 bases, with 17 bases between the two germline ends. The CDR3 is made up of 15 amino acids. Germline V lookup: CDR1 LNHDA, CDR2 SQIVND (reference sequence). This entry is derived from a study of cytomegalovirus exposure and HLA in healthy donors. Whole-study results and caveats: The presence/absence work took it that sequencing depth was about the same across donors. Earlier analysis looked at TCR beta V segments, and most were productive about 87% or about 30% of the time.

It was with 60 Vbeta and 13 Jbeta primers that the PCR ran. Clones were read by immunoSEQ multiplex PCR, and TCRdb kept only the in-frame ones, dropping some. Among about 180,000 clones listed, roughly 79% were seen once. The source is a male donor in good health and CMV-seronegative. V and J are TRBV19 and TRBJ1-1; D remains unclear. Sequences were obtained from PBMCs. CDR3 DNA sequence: TGTGCCAGCCTTAGTGACACCGGCATGAACACTGAAGCTTTCTTT. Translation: CASLSDTGMNTEAFF.